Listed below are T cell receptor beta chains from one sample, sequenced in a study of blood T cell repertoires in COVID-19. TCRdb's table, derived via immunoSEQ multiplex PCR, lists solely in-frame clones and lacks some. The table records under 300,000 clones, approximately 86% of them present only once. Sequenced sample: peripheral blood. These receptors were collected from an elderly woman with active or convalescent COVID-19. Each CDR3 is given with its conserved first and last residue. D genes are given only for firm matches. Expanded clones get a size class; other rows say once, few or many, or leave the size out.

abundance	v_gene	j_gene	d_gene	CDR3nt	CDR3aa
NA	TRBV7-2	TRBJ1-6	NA	TGTGCCAGCAGCTTATTTAATGCAGGGGTAAATTCACCCCTCCACTTT	CASSLFNAGVNSPLHF
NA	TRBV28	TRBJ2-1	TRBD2	TGTGCCAGCAGTTTTACTAGCGGGAGGGGTTCTGAGCAGTTCTTC	CASSFTSGRGSEQFF
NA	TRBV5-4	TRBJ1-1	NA	TGTGCCAGCAGCTTGGAGGGAGGGGGGAACACTGAAGCTTTCTTT	CASSLEGGGNTEAFF
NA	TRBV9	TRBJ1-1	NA	TGTGCCAGCAGCGTAGAAGCAGGGTCAACTGAAGCTTTCTTT	CASSVEAGSTEAFF
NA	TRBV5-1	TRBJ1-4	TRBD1	TGCGCCAGCAGCCTACGCCAACAGGGGGCCGGGGAAAAACTGTTTTTT	CASSLRQQGAGEKLFF
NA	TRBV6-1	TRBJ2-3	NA	TGTGCCAGCAGTGAAGGGATAGGAGGGAGAAGTGCAGATACGCAGTATTTT	CASSEGIGGRSADTQYF
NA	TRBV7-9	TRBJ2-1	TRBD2	TGTGCCAGCAGCCCCCGGGGACTAGCGGGGACTCTCAATGAGCAGTTCTTC	CASSPRGLAGTLNEQFF
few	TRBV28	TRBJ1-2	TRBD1	TGTGCCAGCAGTCCTACAGGGGGCGACTATGGCTACACCTTC	CASSPTGGDYGYTF
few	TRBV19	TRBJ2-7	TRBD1	TGTGCCAGTAGAAGAGGGAGAGGACAGGGGACCTACGAGCAGTACTTC	CASRRGRGQGTYEQYF
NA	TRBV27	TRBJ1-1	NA	TGTGCCAGCAGTTTTGTAAGAGGGGGACCTGAAGCTTTCTTT	CASSFVRGGPEAFF
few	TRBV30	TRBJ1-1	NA	TGTGCCTGGAGTGTTGTAGGGGTGGCCACTGAAGCTTTCTTT	CAWSVVGVATEAFF
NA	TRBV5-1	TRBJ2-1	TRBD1	TGCGCCAGCAGCCGGGGAACGGACCAGGGGGACAATGAGCAGTTCTTC	CASSRGTDQGDNEQFF
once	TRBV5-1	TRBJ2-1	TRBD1	TGCGCCAGCAGCTTGGGGGACAGGGATACCAATGAGCAGTTCTTC	CASSLGDRDTNEQFF
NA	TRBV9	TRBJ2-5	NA	TGTGCCAGCAGCGTGAGCTTACAAGAGACCCAGTACTTC	CASSVSLQETQYF
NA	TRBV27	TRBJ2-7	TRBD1	TGTGCCAGCCAGGACAGGACAGGGCCCTACGAGCAGTACTTC	CASQDRTGPYEQYF
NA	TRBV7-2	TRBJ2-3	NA	TGTGCCAGCAGCTTAGGGCCTGGTACGCAGTATTTT	CASSLGPGTQYF
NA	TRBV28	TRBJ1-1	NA	TGTGCCAGCAGTTTATATAGGAACACTGAAGCTTTCTTT	CASSLYRNTEAFF
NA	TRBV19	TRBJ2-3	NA	TGTGCCAGTAGTATCCGGGGGTACAGGAGACCAGGCACAGATACGCAGTATTTT	CASSIRGYRRPGTDTQYF
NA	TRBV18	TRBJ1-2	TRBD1	TGTGCCAGCTCACGACCCAGGGGGCAGAACTATGGCTACACCTTC	CASSRPRGQNYGYTF
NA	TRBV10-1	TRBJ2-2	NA	TGCGCCAGCAGGAGAGATACCGGGGAGCTGTTTTTT	CASRRDTGELFF
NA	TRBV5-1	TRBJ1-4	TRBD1	TGCGCCAGCGGGACAGGCAGTAATGAAAAACTGTTTTTT	CASGTGSNEKLFF
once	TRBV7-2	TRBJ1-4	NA	TGTGCCAGCAGCTTAGAGTTTGGGGGCGGTGAAAAACTGTTTTTT	CASSLEFGGGEKLFF
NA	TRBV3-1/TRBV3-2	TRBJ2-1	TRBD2	TGTGCCAGCAGCCAAGATCTCCTAGCGGGCTCCTACAATGAGCAGTTCTTC	CASSQDLLAGSYNEQFF
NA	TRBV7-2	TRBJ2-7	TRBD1	TGTGCCAGCAGCTTAGTTGGGACAGCATACGAGCAGTACTTC	CASSLVGTAYEQYF
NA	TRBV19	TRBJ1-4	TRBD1	TGTGCCAGTAGTAAGGACAGGCACGAAAAACTGTTTTTT	CASSKDRHEKLFF
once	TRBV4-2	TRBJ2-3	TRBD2	TGTGCCAGCAGCCCTGATAGCGGGAGGGGCACAGATACGCAGTATTTT	CASSPDSGRGTDTQYF
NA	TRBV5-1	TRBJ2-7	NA	TGCGCCAGCAGCTTGGGTAGCAGCTACGAGCAGTACTTC	CASSLGSSYEQYF
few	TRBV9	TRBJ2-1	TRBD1	TGTGCCAGCAGCGTAGCCCCGGGACAGGGTGCCTACAATGAGCAGTTCTTC	CASSVAPGQGAYNEQFF
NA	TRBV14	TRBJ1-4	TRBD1	TGTGCCAGCAGTCGGGACAGAGATGATGAAAAACTGTTTTTT	CASSRDRDDEKLFF
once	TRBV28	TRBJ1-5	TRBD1	TGTGCCAGCAGTTTCCACAGGGGCGGTAATCAGCCCCAGCATTTT	CASSFHRGGNQPQHF
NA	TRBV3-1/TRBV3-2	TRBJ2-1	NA	TGTGCCAGCAGCCGTTCGCGGCCCCCCTCCTACAATGAGCAGTTCTTC	CASSRSRPPSYNEQFF
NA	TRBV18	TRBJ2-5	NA	TGTGCCAGCTCACCAATACAAGAGACCCAGTACTTC	CASSPIQETQYF
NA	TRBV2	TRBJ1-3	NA	TGTGCCAGCAACGGTAAAACGAGCTCAATTTCTGGAAACACCATATATTTT	CASNGKTSSISGNTIYF
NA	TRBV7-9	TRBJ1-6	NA	TGTGCCAGCAGCGGCCCCGGGGGGGGGTCACCCCTCCACTTT	CASSGPGGGSPLHF
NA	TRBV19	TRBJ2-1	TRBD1	TGTGCCAGTAGTAGAAGATATGGGACAGACAATGAGCAGTTCTTC	CASSRRYGTDNEQFF
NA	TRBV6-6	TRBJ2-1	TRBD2	TGTGCCAGCAGTCCGGGGGGGCCCGCCTACAATGAGCAGTTCTTC	CASSPGGPAYNEQFF
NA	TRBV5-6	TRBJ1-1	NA	TGTGCCAGCAGCTTAGTAATGGGGGGACCGGGGAACACTGAAGCTTTCTTT	CASSLVMGGPGNTEAFF
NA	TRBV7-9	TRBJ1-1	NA	TGTGCCAGCAGCGTGTTCCGGGACAAGAACACTGAAGCTTTCTTT	CASSVFRDKNTEAFF
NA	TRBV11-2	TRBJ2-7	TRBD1	TGTGCCAGCAGCTCCCCAGGGGGCGGGTACGAGCAGTACTTC	CASSSPGGGYEQYF
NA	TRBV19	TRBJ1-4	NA	TGTGCCAGTAGTTTACGCCCGACAGCCCTCGCAACTAATGAAAAACTGTTTTTT	CASSLRPTALATNEKLFF
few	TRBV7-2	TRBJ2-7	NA	TGTGCCAGCAGCCTCAGGACAGCCTACGAGCAGTACTTC	CASSLRTAYEQYF
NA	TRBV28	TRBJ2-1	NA	TGTGCCAGCCGTGAACAGAGCTCCTACAATGAGCAGTTCTTC	CASREQSSYNEQFF
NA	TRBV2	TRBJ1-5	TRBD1	TGTGCCAGCAGGGGGACAGATAATAGCAATCAGCCCCAGCATTTT	CASRGTDNSNQPQHF
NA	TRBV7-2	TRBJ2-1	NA	TGTGCCAGCAGCCAGGACAGAAACCCCTACAATGAGCAGTTCTTC	CASSQDRNPYNEQFF
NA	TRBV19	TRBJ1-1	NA	TGTGCCAGTAGTACCCAGAAAAACACTGAAGCTTTCTTT	CASSTQKNTEAFF
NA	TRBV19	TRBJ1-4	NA	TGTGCCACCGGGGACTATAATGAAAAACTGTTTTTT	CATGDYNEKLFF
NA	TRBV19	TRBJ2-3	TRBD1	TGTGCCAGTAGCGCCCGTCGGACAGGGGGGGGCACAGATACGCAGTATTTT	CASSARRTGGGTDTQYF